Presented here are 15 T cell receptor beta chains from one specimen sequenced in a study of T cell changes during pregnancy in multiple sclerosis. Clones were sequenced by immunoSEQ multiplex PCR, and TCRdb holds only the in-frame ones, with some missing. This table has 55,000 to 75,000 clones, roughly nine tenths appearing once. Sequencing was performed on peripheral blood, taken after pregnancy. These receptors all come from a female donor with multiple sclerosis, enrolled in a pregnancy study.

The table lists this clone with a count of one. CDR3 loop: CAWRRRAGLGTNEKLFF. DNA of the CDR3: TGTGCCTGGAGAAGGAGGGCTGGGCTGGGCACTAATGAAAAACTGTTTTTT. The chain links TRBV30 to TRBJ1-4; D gene unclear. V lost 3 bases to trimming and J lost 2 bases, with 19 bases between them. The length of the CDR3 is 17 residues. Germline CDR1 is GTSNPN and CDR2 is SVGIG (reference sequence).

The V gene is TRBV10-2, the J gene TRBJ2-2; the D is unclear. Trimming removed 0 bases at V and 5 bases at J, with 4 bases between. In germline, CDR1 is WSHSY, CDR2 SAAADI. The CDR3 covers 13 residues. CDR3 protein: CASSESLTGELFF. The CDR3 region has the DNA TGCGCCAGCAGTGAGTCGTTAACCGGGGAGCTGTTTTTT.

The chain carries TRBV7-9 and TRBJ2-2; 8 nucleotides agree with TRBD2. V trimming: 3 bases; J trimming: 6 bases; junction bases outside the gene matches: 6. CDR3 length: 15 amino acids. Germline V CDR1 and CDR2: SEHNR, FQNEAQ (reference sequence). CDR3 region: CASSLGTSYPGELFF. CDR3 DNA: TGTGCCAGCAGCTTGGGGACTAGTTACCCCGGGGAGCTGTTTTTT.

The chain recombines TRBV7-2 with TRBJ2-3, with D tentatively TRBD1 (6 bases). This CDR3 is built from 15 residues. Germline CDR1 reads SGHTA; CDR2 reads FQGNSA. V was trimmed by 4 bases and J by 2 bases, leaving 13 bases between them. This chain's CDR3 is CASSSRGGTTDTQYF. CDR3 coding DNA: TGTGCCAGCAGCTCCCGAGGGGGAACCACAGATACGCAGTATTTT. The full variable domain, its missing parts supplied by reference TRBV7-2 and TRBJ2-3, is GAGVSQSPSNKVTEKGKDVELRCDPISGHTALYWYRQSLGQGLEFLIYFQGNSAPDKSGLPSDRFSAERTGGSVSTLTIQRTQQEDSAVYLCASSSRGGTTDTQYFGPGTRLTVL.

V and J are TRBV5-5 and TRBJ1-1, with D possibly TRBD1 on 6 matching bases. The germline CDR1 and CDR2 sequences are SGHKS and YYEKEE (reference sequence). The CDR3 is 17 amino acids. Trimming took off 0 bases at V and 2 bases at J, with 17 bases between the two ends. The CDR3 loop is CASSLGGRGGPNTEAFF. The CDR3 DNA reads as TGTGCCAGCAGCTTGGGGGGAAGGGGGGGCCCAAACACTGAAGCTTTCTTT.

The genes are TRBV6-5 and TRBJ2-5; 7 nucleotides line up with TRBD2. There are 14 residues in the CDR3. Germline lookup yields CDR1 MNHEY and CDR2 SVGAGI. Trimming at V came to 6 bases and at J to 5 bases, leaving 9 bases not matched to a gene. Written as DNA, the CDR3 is TGTGCCAGCAGCCGCGGGGGAGTCGACGAGACCCAGTACTTC. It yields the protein CASSRGGVDETQYF.

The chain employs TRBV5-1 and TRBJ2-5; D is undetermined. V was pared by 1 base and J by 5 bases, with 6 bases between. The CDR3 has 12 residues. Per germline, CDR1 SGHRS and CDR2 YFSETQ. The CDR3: CASSLQRETQYF. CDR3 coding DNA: TGCGCCAGCAGCTTGCAACGGGAGACCCAGTACTTC.

The CDR3 coding sequence is TGTGCCAGCAGCCCCCTAGGGGCCAGGTTAGAAAAACTGTTTTTT. Protein sequence: CASSPLGARLEKLFF. The V gene is TRBV2, the J gene TRBJ1-4; D is possibly TRBD1 (5 bases). Per the germline V gene, CDR1 is SNHLY and CDR2 is FYNNEI. Between the trimmed V and J ends, which lost 6 bases and 8 bases, there was a span of 19 bases. This CDR3 comprises 15 residues.

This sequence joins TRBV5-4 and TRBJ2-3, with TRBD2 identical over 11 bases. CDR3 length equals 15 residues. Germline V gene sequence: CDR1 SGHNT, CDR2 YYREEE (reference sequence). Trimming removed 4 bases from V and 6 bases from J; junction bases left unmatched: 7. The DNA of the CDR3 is TGTGCCAGCAGCAATCGGGCTAGCGGGAGGGATACGCAGTATTTT. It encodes CASSNRASGRDTQYF. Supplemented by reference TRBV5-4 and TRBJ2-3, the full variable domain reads ETGVTQSPTHLIKTRGQQVTLRCSSQSGHNTVSWYQQALGQGPQFIFQYYREEENGRGNFPPRFSGLQFPNYSSELNVNALELDDSALYLCASSNRASGRDTQYFGPGTRLTVL.

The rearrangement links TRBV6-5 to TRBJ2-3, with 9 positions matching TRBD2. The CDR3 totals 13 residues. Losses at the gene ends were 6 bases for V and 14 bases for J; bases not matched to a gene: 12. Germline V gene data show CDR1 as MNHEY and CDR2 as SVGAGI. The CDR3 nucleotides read TGTGCCAGCAGAACAGGGGATGGGCGGGAGGGGTATTTT. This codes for CASRTGDGREGYF.

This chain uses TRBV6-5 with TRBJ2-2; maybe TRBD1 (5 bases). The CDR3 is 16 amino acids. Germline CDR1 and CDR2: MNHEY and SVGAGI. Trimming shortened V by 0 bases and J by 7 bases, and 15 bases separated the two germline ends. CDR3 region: CASSYSNPGIDGELFF. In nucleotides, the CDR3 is TGTGCCAGCAGTTACTCAAACCCAGGGATAGACGGGGAGCTGTTTTTT.

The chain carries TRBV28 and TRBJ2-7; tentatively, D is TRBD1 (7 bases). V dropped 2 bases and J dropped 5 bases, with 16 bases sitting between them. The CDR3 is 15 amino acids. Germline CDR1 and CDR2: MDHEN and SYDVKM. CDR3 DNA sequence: TGTGCCAGCAGTTTACTCGACAGGGAGGCGAACGAGCAGTACTTC. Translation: CASSLLDREANEQYF.

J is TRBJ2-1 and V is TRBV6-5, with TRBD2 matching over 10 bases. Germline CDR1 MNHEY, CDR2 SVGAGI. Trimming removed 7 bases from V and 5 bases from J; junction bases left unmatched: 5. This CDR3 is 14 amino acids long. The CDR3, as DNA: TGTGCCAGCACCAGGACTAGCGGAAACAATGAGCAGTTCTTC. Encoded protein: CASTRTSGNNEQFF.

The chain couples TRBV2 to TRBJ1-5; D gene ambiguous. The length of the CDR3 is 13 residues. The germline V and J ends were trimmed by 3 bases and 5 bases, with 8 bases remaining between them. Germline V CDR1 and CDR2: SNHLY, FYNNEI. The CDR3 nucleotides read TGTGCCAGCAGTGAGACTGTGTATCAGCCCCAGCATTTT. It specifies CASSETVYQPQHF.

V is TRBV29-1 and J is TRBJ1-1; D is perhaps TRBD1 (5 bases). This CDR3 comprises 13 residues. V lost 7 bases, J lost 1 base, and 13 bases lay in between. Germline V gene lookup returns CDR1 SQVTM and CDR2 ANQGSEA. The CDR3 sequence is CSAGIQENTEAFF. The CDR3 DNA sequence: TGCAGCGCCGGAATACAGGAGAACACTGAAGCTTTCTTT.